This TCR beta chain appears in the sequencing data of a study of human versus mouse CDR3 diversity and MHC coevolution. Cells were CD45RO-negative CD62L-positive naive CD4 T cells sorted from PBMCs. This clone was seen only once. Its antigen is still unknown. Study observations and caveats: Among all groups, most of the three human donors showed least clonal inequality.

The V and J ends lost 4 bases and 3 bases respectively, with 9 bases between them. This CDR3 contains 14 residues. Germline loops: CDR1 SNHLY, CDR2 FYNNEI. Data came from immunoSEQ multiplex PCR; TCRdb stores just in-frame clones and leaves some out. The repertoire holds tens of thousands of clones, approximately 90% seen once, with about 0.14% in the top ten. This chain uses TRBV2 with TRBJ1-4; D possibly corresponds to TRBD1 (6 bases). This clonotype originated in a person aged 30 to 69 in good health. Input material: naive CD4+ T cells from blood. The sample's subset: CD45RO-negative CD62L-positive naive CD4 T cells. As DNA, the CDR3 is TGTGCCAGCAGTGTACAGGGACCTAATGAAAAACTGTTTTTT. Amino acid sequence: CASSVQGPNEKLFF. The full variable domain, completed using reference TRBV2 and TRBJ1-4, is EPEVTQTPSHQVTQMGQEVILRCVPISNHLYFYWYRQILGQKVEFLVSFYNNEISEKSEIFDDQFSVERPDGSNFTLKIRSTKLEDSAMYFCASSVQGPNEKLFFGSGTQLSVL.